This record concerns one T cell receptor beta chain sequence. The antigen is undetermined. V shed 3 bases and J 3 bases; nucleotides not matched to a gene: 2. The CDR3 runs 13 residues. CDR1 and CDR2 (germline): MGHRA, YSYEKL. Assay used: immunoSEQ multiplex PCR; TCRdb lists only in-frame clones, some missing. Here the sample spans around 99,000 clones, about 90% being singletons. The record originates from a study of T cell responses to AZD1222 COVID-19 vaccine. Points from the study as a whole: Only 5 or 6 people who got AZD1222 tested seropositive at baseline.

Second-dose intervals near 4 or 12 weeks were combined. This TCR came from an adult who received the AZD1222 COVID-19 vaccine. The material was peripheral blood, obtained 28 days after the second AZD1222 dose. J is TRBJ2-7 and V is TRBV4-1, with 7 bases identical to TRBD1. The DNA for the CDR3 is TGCGCCAGCAGCCATGACAGGGACTACGAGCAGTACTTC. Residues: CASSHDRDYEQYF.